This entry is about one T cell receptor (beta chain). Germline V CDR1 and CDR2: SEHNR, FQNEAQ (reference sequence). The ends were cut back, 6 bases at V and 3 bases at J, with 11 bases in the middle. The CDR3 has 14 residues. This specimen comes from a study of blood T cell repertoires in COVID-19. Cohort 3 donors were reported recovered after two negative PCRs, clearance, or symptom resolution. Repertoires were generated with immunoSEQ multiplex PCR, while TCRdb's copy carries only in-frame clones and drops some. The sample carries approximately 200,000 clones, roughly 87% recorded once. The chain links TRBV7-9 to TRBJ1-4; D possibly corresponds to TRBD1 (6 bases). The sample comprised PBMCs or T cells enriched from blood (not recorded which). This sequence originates from a woman in her 30s who had recovered from COVID-19. For the CDR3, the DNA is TGTGCCAGCAGTTCAGGGGCGGCTAATGAAAAACTGTTTTTT. Translating it yields CASSSGAANEKLFF.